This passage covers 32 T cell receptor beta chains from one sample sequenced in a study of T cell responses to AZD1222 COVID-19 vaccine. This table comes from immunoSEQ multiplex PCR, and its TCRdb copy is limited to in-frame clones, with some not included. The sample has roughly 150,000 clones, about 90% seen once; the top ten hold 1.5% to 2%. Specimen: peripheral blood, collected on day 0 of AZD1222 vaccination. The source is an adult in good health.

In its sample, this clone was seen a few times. The chain uses TRBV11-2 and TRBJ1-4, with D possibly being TRBD1 (6 bases). The CDR3 loop spans 15 amino acids. V was clipped by 2 bases and J by 4 bases, with 11 bases between them. The germline V gene encodes CDR1 SGHAT and CDR2 FQNNGV. CDR3 sequence: CASSLTRTDNEKLFF. For the CDR3, the DNA is TGTGCCAGCAGCTTAACAAGGACAGATAATGAAAAACTGTTTTTT.

This rearrangement joins TRBV28 to TRBJ1-2, with a tentative D call TRBD1 (5 bases). The CDR3 runs to 14 residues. The ends were cut back, 3 bases at V and 2 bases at J, with 10 bases in the middle. The V gene's germline CDR1 is MDHEN and CDR2 SYDVKM. CDR3 region: CASSFGTVNYGYTF. CDR3 bases: TGTGCCAGCAGTTTCGGGACCGTGAACTATGGCTACACCTTC.

V usage is TRBV10-3 and J usage is TRBJ1-5; 8 bases align to TRBD1. The CDR3 sequence is 15 residues long. V trimming: 6 bases; J trimming: 5 bases; junction bases outside the gene matches: 9. Germline V lookup: CDR1 ENHRY, CDR2 SYGVKD. CDR3 DNA: TGTGCCATCAGGAGGACAGGGCAGTCGGATCAGCCCCAGCATTTT. It specifies CAIRRTGQSDQPQHF.

The chain has TRBV19 and TRBJ1-6; D possibly corresponds to TRBD1 (5 bases). The CDR3 covers 19 residues. CDR1 and CDR2 (germline): LNHDA, SQIVND (reference sequence). Trimming cost V 1 base and J 0 bases, with 16 bases left between them. CDR3: CASSIGDGQESSYNSPLHF. The CDR3 DNA reads TGTGCCAGTAGTATAGGGGACGGCCAAGAGAGCTCCTATAATTCACCCCTCCACTTT.

V is TRBV7-9 and J is TRBJ2-5; 7 positions agree with TRBD2. This CDR3 has 12 residues. Germline V gene data show CDR1 as SEHNR and CDR2 as FQNEAQ (reference sequence). Losses at the gene ends were 8 bases for V and 3 bases for J; bases not matched to a gene: 3. In DNA form, the CDR3 reads TGTGCCAGCCTGGGGGGGGAAGAGACCCAGTACTTC. Protein sequence: CASLGGEETQYF.

In nucleotides, the CDR3 is TGCAGCGTTTCGACTAGCGGGAGGGCCCATGAGCAGTTCTTC. Amino acid sequence: CSVSTSGRAHEQFF. This chain joins TRBV29-1 and TRBJ2-1; 14 positions match TRBD2. J lost 8 bases, V lost 5 bases, and 5 bases had no gene match. This CDR3 has 14 amino acids. The germline V gene has CDR1 SQVTM and CDR2 ANQGSEA.

The chain joins TRBV5-1 to TRBJ1-1, with D uncertain. The CDR3 has 14 residues. The ends were cut back, 0 bases at V and 6 bases at J, with 12 bases in the middle. The germline V gene encodes CDR1 SGHRS and CDR2 YFSETQ. CDR3 sequence (DNA): TGCGCCAGCAGCTTGGTAGGATCGTACTCTGAAGCTTTCTTT. This gives the protein CASSLVGSYSEAFF.

The rearrangement links TRBV5-4 to TRBJ1-6, with TRBD1 matching over 9 bases. From germline, CDR1 is SGHNT and CDR2 YYREEE (reference sequence). This CDR3 region has 16 residues. The junction had 12 bases not matched to a gene; V was cut back by 5 bases and J by 9 bases. The CDR3 region has the DNA TGTGCCAGCAGTAGACAGGGGGGGGTAGGTTTTTCACCCCTCCACTTT. Its translation: CASSRQGGVGFSPLHF.

The chain employs TRBV18 and TRBJ2-1; D uncertain. V shed 3 bases and J shed 7 bases, with 4 bases lying between them. The CDR3 covers 11 residues. The V gene's germline CDR1 is KGHSH and CDR2 LQKENI. As DNA, the CDR3 is TGTGCCAGCTCACCGGGGAATGAGCAGTTCTTC. It translates to CASSPGNEQFF.

The rearrangement links TRBV6-6 to TRBJ2-3, with D perhaps TRBD1 (5 bases). CDR3 length equals 15 residues. V was clipped by 8 bases and J by 1 base, with 16 bases between them. Germline lookup yields CDR1 MNHNY and CDR2 SVGAGI (reference sequence). This CDR3 is CASRTKGSGTDTQYF. The CDR3 nucleotides read TGTGCCAGCCGTACAAAGGGGTCTGGCACAGATACGCAGTATTTT.

The chain uses TRBV7-9 and TRBJ1-2, with D unresolved. The CDR3 loop spans 11 amino acids. V lost 4 bases to trimming and J lost 7 bases, with 7 bases between them. Germline values: CDR1 SEHNR, CDR2 FQNEAQ (reference sequence). The CDR3 coding sequence is TGTGCCAGCAGCTCCTCTGGTGGCTACACCTTC. It yields the protein CASSSSGGYTF.

DNA of the CDR3: TGTGCCAGCAGCCGAGGACACCAAAACACTGAAGCTTTCTTT. This codes for CASSRGHQNTEAFF. The chain recombines TRBV28 with TRBJ1-1, with a possible D match to TRBD1 (5 bases). Germline-derived CDR1 and CDR2 are MDHEN and SYDVKM. The V end was cut by 6 bases, the J end by 2 bases, with 13 bases between. The CDR3 totals 14 residues.

The rearrangement uses TRBV5-1 and TRBJ2-7; no clear D gene. This CDR3 is 15 amino acids long. The ends were cut back, 4 bases at V and 2 bases at J, with 16 bases in the middle. CDR1 and CDR2 (germline): SGHRS, YFSETQ. This CDR3 is CASSPEVAGPYEQYF. DNA for the CDR3: TGCGCCAGCAGCCCGGAAGTAGCTGGACCCTACGAGCAGTACTTC.

This clone has just a few counts. The chain combines TRBV3-1 (or the pseudogene TRBV3-2) with TRBJ2-5, with 10 bases that match TRBD2. The V gene's germline CDR1 is LGHDT and CDR2 YNNKEL (reference sequence). The CDR3 spans 18 residues. Trimming took 1 base from V and 1 from J; bases not matched to a gene: 9. CDR3 bases: TGTGCCAGCAGCCAAGGAGGGGTGAGCGGGAGGGCCCAAGAGACCCAGTACTTC. Encoded protein: CASSQGGVSGRAQETQYF.

The J gene is TRBJ2-7, the V gene TRBV6-6, with TRBD1 matching over 8 bases. The CDR3 loop spans 15 amino acids. Germline CDR1 reads MNHNY; CDR2 reads SVGAGI (reference sequence). V was clipped by 0 bases and J by 0 bases; unmatched bases: 1. In DNA, the CDR3 is TGTGCCAGCAGTTACTCGACAGGGGACTCCTACGAGCAGTACTTC. It codes for CASSYSTGDSYEQYF.

This clone has a single count. CDR3 in amino acids: CATRGTGTYEQYF. CDR3 DNA sequence: TGTGCCACCCGGGGGACGGGAACCTACGAGCAGTACTTC. This sequence joins TRBV14 and TRBJ2-7; possibly TRBD2 for D (6 bases). The CDR3 totals 13 residues. CDR1 and CDR2 (germline): SGHDN, FVKESK. The V gene lost 10 bases and the J gene lost 2 bases, with 15 bases spanning the gap. The variable domain in full, with the rest retrieved from reference TRBV14 and TRBJ2-7, is EAGVTQFPSHSVIEKGQTVTLRCDPISGHDNLYWYRRVMGKEIKFLLHFVKESKQDESGMPNNRFLAERTGGTYSTLKVQPAELEDSGVYFCATRGTGTYEQYFGPGTRLTVT.

The J gene is TRBJ2-7, the V gene TRBV11-2; no reliable D call. This CDR3 has 12 residues. V lost 1 base, J lost 4 bases, and 5 bases lay in between. Germline CDR1 is SGHAT and CDR2 is FQNNGV. CDR3: CASSLVSYEQYF. As DNA, the CDR3 is TGTGCCAGCAGCTTAGTCTCATACGAGCAGTACTTC.

This sequence joins TRBV19 and TRBJ1-1; weak D call: TRBD1 (5 bases). This CDR3 spans 11 amino acids. V was trimmed by 6 bases and J by 8 bases, leaving 10 bases between them. The germline V gene has CDR1 LNHDA and CDR2 SQIVND (reference sequence). The CDR3: CASRQAPEAFF. CDR3 nucleotide sequence: TGTGCCAGTAGACAGGCCCCGGAAGCTTTCTTT.

This chain links TRBV24-1 with TRBJ1-5; D not certain. This CDR3 has 14 residues. The germline V gene encodes CDR1 KGHDR and CDR2 SFDVKD. Trimming took 4 bases from V and 0 from J, leaving 6 bases between them. The CDR3 region is CATSDRLSNQPQHF. The CDR3 nucleotides read TGTGCCACCAGTGACAGGCTTAGCAATCAGCCCCAGCATTTT.

This chain joins TRBV19 and TRBJ1-4, with 10 bases aligning to TRBD1. Germline CDR1 reads LNHDA; CDR2 reads SQIVND (reference sequence). The ends lost 5 bases at V and 1 base at J; junction bases unmatched: 13. This CDR3 is built from 19 residues. This CDR3 is CASSYRGQGIFETNEKLFF. In DNA form, the CDR3 reads TGTGCCAGTAGTTATCGGGGACAGGGGATTTTCGAAACTAATGAAAAACTGTTTTTT.

V usage is TRBV7-2 and J usage is TRBJ1-1; possibly TRBD1 for D (6 bases). Germline CDR1 and CDR2: SGHTA and FQGNSA. V lost 3 bases and J 6 bases, leaving 14 bases between the germline ends. The CDR3 runs 14 residues. The CDR3 region is CASSLGGARPEAFF. CDR3 DNA sequence: TGTGCCAGCAGCTTGGGGGGGGCTCGCCCTGAAGCTTTCTTT.

This clone turned up a few times. V usage is TRBV5-6 and J usage is TRBJ1-4; unclear D gene. CDR1 SGHDT and CDR2 YYEEEE come from the germline V gene. The length of the CDR3 is 13 residues. Trimming took 1 base from V and 8 from J, leaving 9 bases between them. CDR3 nucleotides: TGTGCCAGCAGCTTGCAGGTGGCGGAAAAACTGTTTTTT. Its translation: CASSLQVAEKLFF.

The gene calls are TRBV5-1 and TRBJ1-1; the D is unclear. The CDR3 spans 13 residues. Germline CDR1 reads SGHRS; CDR2 reads YFSETQ. Trimming stripped 3 bases from V and 6 bases from J, with 12 bases between. CDR3 in DNA: TGCGCCAGCAGCTATCGGAACGGTCCTGAAGCTTTCTTT. Protein sequence: CASSYRNGPEAFF.

The CDR3 coding sequence is TGTGCCAGCAGCTCCGACAGGGATGAGACCCAGTACTTC. It is translated as CASSSDRDETQYF. The genes are TRBV7-2 and TRBJ2-5; 7 positions agree with TRBD1. The CDR3 runs to 13 residues. In germline, CDR1 is SGHTA, CDR2 FQGNSA. J gave up 5 bases and V 4 bases, and 4 bases lay outside the gene matches.

The DNA for the CDR3 is TGTGCCAGCCGGCTGGAGACATTCAACACTGAAGCTTTCTTT. It specifies CASRLETFNTEAFF. The chain combines TRBV27 with TRBJ1-1; D is uncertain. The CDR3 is made up of 14 amino acids. Trimming removed 8 bases at V and 2 bases at J, with 15 bases between. In germline, CDR1 is MNHEY, CDR2 SMNVEV (reference sequence).

The genes are TRBV28 and TRBJ1-5; tentatively, D is TRBD1 (5 bases). Trimming shortened V by 6 bases and J by 4 bases, and 19 bases separated the two germline ends. The CDR3 contains 16 residues. In germline, CDR1 is MDHEN, CDR2 SYDVKM. CDR3 amino acids: CASSATPLWGNQPQHF. The CDR3 nucleotides are TGTGCCAGCAGCGCAACCCCTCTGTGGGGGAATCAGCCCCAGCATTTT.

The chain is built from TRBV4-2 and TRBJ1-2; D gene ambiguous. From germline, CDR1 is LGHNA and CDR2 YNFKEQ. Trimming pared 1 base from V and 8 bases from J, leaving 11 bases between. The CDR3 extends over 13 amino acids. The CDR3 is CASSQAEGRGYTF. CDR3 nucleotide sequence: TGTGCCAGCAGCCAAGCTGAGGGCCGGGGCTACACCTTC.

This clone has just a few counts. The chain is built from TRBV19 and TRBJ1-5; D is uncertain. Germline CDR1 is LNHDA and CDR2 is SQIVND (reference sequence). Trimming left V 1 base short and J 2 bases short, with 21 bases between. The CDR3 contains 19 residues. CDR3 amino acids: CASSIGARLGWSGNQPQHF. The CDR3 nucleotides are TGTGCCAGTAGTATAGGGGCCCGGCTGGGATGGAGTGGCAATCAGCCCCAGCATTTT.

This clone was observed a handful of times. The chain employs TRBV5-1 and TRBJ1-2; unclear D gene. This CDR3 has 14 amino acids. The V and J ends lost 0 bases and 5 bases respectively, with 11 bases between them. Germline V gene lookup returns CDR1 SGHRS and CDR2 YFSETQ. The CDR3 DNA reads TGCGCCAGCAGCTTGGGGCAGAGCAGTTATGGCTACACCTTC. The encoded protein is CASSLGQSSYGYTF.

The rearrangement links TRBV7-8 to TRBJ2-3; D perhaps matches TRBD2 (6 bases). The V gene lost 5 bases and the J gene lost 6 bases, with 9 bases spanning the gap. Germline CDR1 reads SGHVS; CDR2 reads FQNEAQ. CDR3 length: 12 amino acids. In nucleotides, the CDR3 is TGTGCCAGCAGCCCAAGCGGGGATACGCAGTATTTT. This sequence encodes CASSPSGDTQYF.

This clone was counted once. The chain recombines TRBV18 with TRBJ2-2; a weak D match, TRBD2 (5 bases). The CDR3 length is 15 residues. V lost 4 bases, J lost 1 base, and 10 bases lay in between. Per the germline V gene, CDR1 is KGHSH and CDR2 is LQKENI. The DNA for the CDR3 is TGTGCCAGCTCACGCGACGGGGAGAACACCGGGGAGCTGTTTTTT. The encoded protein is CASSRDGENTGELFF. Drawing the rest from reference TRBV18 and TRBJ2-2, the complete variable domain is NAGVMQNPRHLVRRRGQEARLRCSPMKGHSHVYWYRQLPEEGLKFMVYLQKENIIDESGMPKERFSAEFPKEGPSILRIQQVVRGDSAAYFCASSRDGENTGELFFGEGSRLTVL.

The chain uses TRBV10-1 and TRBJ2-1, with D possibly TRBD2 on 5 matching bases. CDR1 and CDR2 from the germline V gene are WNHNN and SYGVQD (reference sequence). Trimming left V 5 bases short and J 8 bases short, with 16 bases between. This CDR3 has 14 amino acids. CDR3 amino acids: CASSKVRGGDEQFF. The DNA of the CDR3 is TGCGCCAGCAGTAAGGTCCGGGGTGGCGATGAGCAGTTCTTC.